Each of the 3 T cell receptor beta chains below was sequenced from the same sample in a study of blood T cell repertoires in COVID-19. Clones were read by immunoSEQ multiplex PCR, and TCRdb kept only the in-frame ones, dropping some. This repertoire shows approximately 94,000 clones, 85% found once; its top ten account for over 10%. What was sequenced was peripheral blood. These receptors were obtained from a human donor in a cohort sampled during active COVID-19.

This clone has a single count. This chain connects TRBV27 to TRBJ2-7; no definite D call. Trimming took 4 bases from V and 0 from J, leaving 16 bases between them. The CDR3 is made up of 16 amino acids. Looked up from germline, CDR1 is MNHEY and CDR2 is SMNVEV (reference sequence). CDR3 region: CASSSPGAPSSYEQYF. The CDR3 nucleotides are TGTGCCAGCAGTTCCCCCGGAGCCCCAAGCTCCTACGAGCAGTACTTC.

The chain combines TRBV7-2 with TRBJ2-1; D may be TRBD1 (5 bases). The germline V gene encodes CDR1 SGHTA and CDR2 FQGNSA. There are 14 residues in the CDR3. V was shortened by 5 bases and J by 4 bases, with 12 bases between the two germline ends. The CDR3, as DNA: TGTGCCAGCAGCGCCACAGGCTTTTACAATGAGCAGTTCTTC. It specifies CASSATGFYNEQFF. The full variable domain, with the rest looked up from reference TRBV7-2 and TRBJ2-1, is GAGVSQSPSNKVTEKGKDVELRCDPISGHTALYWYRQSLGQGLEFLIYFQGNSAPDKSGLPSDRFSAERTGGSVSTLTIQRTQQEDSAVYLCASSATGFYNEQFFGPGTRLTVL.

The chain joins TRBV5-4 to TRBJ1-4; possible D gene TRBD1, 5 bases. This CDR3 is built from 16 residues. V lost 1 base to trimming and J lost 0 bases, with 10 bases between them. Germline V gene lookup returns CDR1 SGHNT and CDR2 YYREEE (reference sequence). The CDR3 region is CASSLTGHTTNEKLFF. In DNA form, the CDR3 reads TGTGCCAGCAGCTTGACCGGACATACAACTAATGAAAAACTGTTTTTT.